This TCR beta chain was observed in a study of blood T cell repertoires in COVID-19. Study as a whole: The United States, Italy and Spain supplied acute and convalescent COVID-19 samples. PBMCs, B-cell-depleted T cells, or T cells provided the cDNA or gDNA that made up the material.

The CDR3 is 13 residues long. Looked up from germline, CDR1 is WNHNN and CDR2 is SYGVQD (reference sequence). Trimming left V 8 bases short and J 2 bases short, with 12 bases between. Using immunoSEQ multiplex PCR, the repertoire was profiled, and TCRdb retains in-frame clones only, with some absent. The table shows some 310,000 clones, with roughly 90% occurring only once. Membership in each cohort depended on participant-reported clinical history. Two negative PCRs, clearance, or symptom resolution were required of recovered Cohort 3 donors. The sequence was collected from a woman between 25 and 40 years old who had recovered from COVID-19. The rearrangement joins TRBV10-1 to TRBJ1-2; D remains ambiguous. Input material: PBMCs or T cells enriched from blood (not recorded which). The CDR3 nucleotides read TGCGCCAGCCAGGCCACATTCAACTATGGCTACACCTTC. Translated, it gives CASQATFNYGYTF.